The rows below give T cell receptor beta chains drawn from one sample of a study of cytomegalovirus exposure and HLA in healthy donors. Here immunoSEQ multiplex PCR was the method, and the copy in TCRdb shows in-frame clones only, minus some. The table includes about 120,000 clones, more than 60% detected once. The material sequenced was PBMCs. The receptors derive from a woman in her fifties or sixties in good health and CMV-seropositive. The CDR3 runs from the conserved cysteine through the conserved F or W. D genes are given only for firm matches. Expanded clones get a size class; other rows say once, few or many, or leave the size out.

clone_size	v_call	d_call	j_call	cdr3_length	cdr3_aa	cdr3_nt
NA	TRBV5-6	TRBD2	TRBJ2-1	15	CASSTPSGVWGEQFF	TGTGCCAGCAGCACTCCTAGCGGGGTGTGGGGTGAGCAGTTCTTC
NA	TRBV4-1	NA	TRBJ1-1	15	CASSPLGGMNTEAFF	TGCGCCAGCAGCCCCCTGGGGGGAATGAACACTGAAGCTTTCTTT
NA	TRBV9	NA	TRBJ2-3	15	CASSVAERGTDTQYF	TGTGCCAGCAGCGTAGCTGAGCGCGGCACAGATACGCAGTATTTT
NA	TRBV19	TRBD2	TRBJ2-1	15	CASNPAQRDGNEQFF	TGTGCCAGTAACCCGGCCCAGCGGGACGGCAATGAGCAGTTCTTC
NA	TRBV5-1	TRBD1	TRBJ2-7	14	CASRQTGTGGEQYF	TGCGCCAGCAGGCAGACCGGGACAGGGGGTGAGCAGTACTTC
once	TRBV6-6	TRBD2	TRBJ2-7	14	CASSYFGAGDEQYF	TGTGCCAGCAGTTACTTCGGGGCGGGGGACGAGCAGTACTTC
NA	TRBV9	NA	TRBJ1-2	13	CASSANRNYGYTF	TGTGCCAGCAGCGCAAACAGGAACTATGGCTACACCTTC
NA	TRBV2	TRBD2	TRBJ2-5	16	CASRTATSGREETQYF	TGTGCCAGCAGGACAGCTACTAGCGGGAGAGAAGAGACCCAGTACTTC
NA	TRBV7-6	NA	TRBJ1-2	16	CASSPWGGNLNYGYTF	TGTGCCAGCAGCCCGTGGGGGGGTAACCTAAACTATGGCTACACCTTC
once	TRBV14	NA	TRBJ1-1	15	CASSQAPRQATEAFF	TGTGCCAGCAGCCAAGCCCCTCGACAGGCTACTGAAGCTTTCTTT
NA	TRBV4-1	NA	TRBJ2-5	14	CASSHTRGEETQYF	TGCGCCAGCAGCCACACCCGCGGGGAAGAGACCCAGTACTTC
NA	TRBV5-1	TRBD1	TRBJ2-7	15	CASSNDRGRSYEQYF	TGCGCCAGCAGCAACGACAGGGGGCGCTCCTACGAGCAGTACTTC
NA	TRBV5-1	NA	TRBJ2-3	16	CASSLVGASSTDTQYF	TGCGCCAGCAGCTTGGTGGGGGCCTCTAGCACAGATACGCAGTATTTT
NA	TRBV5-1	TRBD1	TRBJ1-1	15	CASNDRQGGLTEAFF	TGCGCCAGCAATGACCGTCAGGGGGGTTTGACTGAAGCTTTCTTT
few	TRBV6-6	NA	TRBJ1-4	15	CASSYTGPTNEKLFF	TGTGCCAGCAGTTACACAGGGCCAACTAATGAAAAACTGTTTTTT
NA	TRBV7-8	TRBD2	TRBJ2-1	16	CASSLAGLGGDNEQFF	TGTGCCAGCAGCTTAGCGGGACTGGGAGGGGACAATGAGCAGTTCTTC
NA	TRBV11-2	NA	TRBJ1-1	14	CASSPGRGNTEAFF	TGTGCCAGCAGCCCGGGGCGGGGGAACACTGAAGCTTTCTTT
NA	TRBV11-3	NA	TRBJ2-7	11	CASSVTYEQYF	TGTGCCAGCAGCGTAACCTACGAGCAGTACTTC
NA	TRBV9	NA	TRBJ1-1	13	CASSVTGITEAFF	TGTGCCAGCAGCGTAACAGGGATCACTGAAGCTTTCTTT
few	TRBV10-3	NA	TRBJ2-7	15	CAISGVRGQVYEQYF	TGTGCCATCAGTGGGGTCCGTGGCCAGGTCTACGAGCAGTACTTC
NA	TRBV2	TRBD2	TRBJ2-1	16	CASTTSGASSYNEQFF	TGTGCCAGCACCACTAGCGGTGCTAGCTCCTACAATGAGCAGTTCTTC
NA	TRBV7-2	TRBD2	TRBJ2-5	17	CASSLGGSGRALETQYF	TGTGCCAGCAGCTTAGGCGGTAGCGGGAGGGCCCTAGAGACCCAGTACTTC
NA	TRBV19	NA	TRBJ2-2	13	CASRGGFTGELFF	TGTGCCTCCCGCGGGGGCTTTACCGGGGAGCTGTTTTTT
few	TRBV28	TRBD1	TRBJ1-5	15	CASSLGDSSNQPQHF	TGTGCCAGCAGTTTAGGGGACAGTAGCAATCAGCCCCAGCATTTT
NA	TRBV9	NA	TRBJ2-3	14	CASKGQGSTDTQYF	TGTGCCAGCAAAGGTCAGGGTAGCACAGATACGCAGTATTTT
few	TRBV7-3	NA	TRBJ1-1	14	CASSPGGTNTEAFF	TGTGCCAGCAGCCCGGGGGGGACGAACACTGAAGCTTTCTTT
NA	TRBV5-4	TRBD1	TRBJ1-3	15	CASSFGDRAGNTIYF	TGTGCCAGCAGCTTTGGGGACAGGGCTGGAAACACCATATATTTT
NA	TRBV7-2	TRBD2	TRBJ2-3	17	CASSPWTSGATTDTQYF	TGTGCCAGCAGCCCATGGACTAGCGGGGCCACCACAGATACGCAGTATTTT
once	TRBV18	NA	TRBJ1-1	13	CASSPDRYTEAFF	TGTGCCAGCTCACCAGACAGGTACACTGAAGCTTTCTTT
few	TRBV27	NA	TRBJ1-2	13	CASSDQGVYGYTF	TGTGCCAGCAGTGACCAGGGCGTCTATGGCTACACCTTC
NA	TRBV15	TRBD2	TRBJ2-3	15	CATEYWLAGADTQYF	TGTGCCACCGAATACTGGCTAGCGGGAGCAGATACGCAGTATTTT
few	TRBV7-2	TRBD2	TRBJ2-7	15	CASSLIAGGPYEQYF	TGTGCCAGCAGCTTAATAGCGGGAGGGCCTTACGAGCAGTACTTC
NA	TRBV6-5	TRBD2	TRBJ2-7	13	CASSLSGTEEQYF	TGTGCCAGCAGTTTGAGCGGGACTGAAGAGCAGTACTTC
few	TRBV6-5	NA	TRBJ2-3	11	CASSAGNAQYF	TGTGCCAGCAGTGCCGGGAATGCGCAGTATTTT
few	TRBV4-3	TRBD1	TRBJ1-2	17	CASSQEGNRGARGGYTF	TGCGCCAGCAGCCAAGAGGGAAACAGGGGGGCTCGGGGGGGCTACACCTTC
NA	TRBV7-2	TRBD2	TRBJ2-2	18	CASSSPLAGGPNTGELFF	TGTGCCAGCAGCTCGCCCCTAGCGGGGGGGCCTAACACCGGGGAGCTGTTTTTT
NA	TRBV5-1	TRBD2	TRBJ2-1	16	CASSLGSGRNYDEQFF	TGCGCCAGCAGCTTGGGGAGCGGGAGGAACTACGATGAGCAGTTCTTC
once	TRBV9	TRBD2	TRBJ2-2	15	CASSVSGRVTGELFF	TGTGCCAGCAGCGTAAGCGGGAGGGTCACCGGGGAGCTGTTTTTT
NA	TRBV6-4	TRBD1	TRBJ1-4	18	CASSASPGTGPINEKLFF	TGTGCCAGCAGTGCCAGTCCCGGGACAGGGCCAATTAATGAAAAACTGTTTTTT
NA	TRBV7-8	NA	TRBJ1-1	16	CASSLAGGSENTEAFF	TGTGCCAGCAGCTTAGCGGGGGGTAGCGAGAACACTGAAGCTTTCTTT
once	TRBV7-2	NA	TRBJ1-2	16	CASSFGGVGGRRGYTF	TGTGCCAGCAGCTTCGGGGGGGTTGGGGGGCGCCGGGGCTACACCTTC
once	TRBV7-9	TRBD1	TRBJ2-7	15	CASSLEGTATYEQYF	TGTGCCAGCAGCTTAGAGGGGACAGCTACTTACGAGCAGTACTTC
NA	TRBV9	NA	TRBJ2-3	17	CASSAARGFSGTDTQYF	TGTGCCAGCAGCGCCGCCCGGGGTTTTTCGGGCACAGATACGCAGTATTTT
NA	TRBV2	NA	TRBJ2-3	13	CASSPGTSDTQYF	TGTGCCAGCAGTCCGGGTACCTCAGATACGCAGTATTTT
NA	TRBV4-2	TRBD2	TRBJ2-2	17	CASSQEKAGGRTGELFF	TGTGCCAGCAGCCAAGAGAAGGCGGGAGGGCGTACCGGGGAGCTGTTTTTT
NA	TRBV6-6	TRBD1	TRBJ2-2	16	CASSPPPGGRAGELFF	TGTGCCAGCAGTCCACCCCCAGGGGGTAGGGCCGGGGAGCTGTTTTTT
NA	TRBV2	NA	TRBJ2-2	13	CASNPQNTGELFF	TGTGCCAGCAACCCACAGAACACCGGGGAGCTGTTTTTT
NA	TRBV7-9	TRBD2	TRBJ2-1	17	CASIPKGSGGAYNEQFF	TGTGCCAGCATCCCAAAGGGGAGCGGGGGGGCTTACAATGAGCAGTTCTTC
few	TRBV4-3	NA	TRBJ2-7	13	CASSQAGAYEQYF	TGCGCCAGCAGCCAAGCAGGGGCCTACGAGCAGTACTTC
NA	TRBV5-6	NA	TRBJ2-3	14	CASSLAASANTQYF	TGTGCCAGCAGCTTGGCCGCTAGCGCGAATACGCAGTATTTT
NA	TRBV5-4	TRBD1	TRBJ2-1	16	CASSFSGTGVYNEQFF	TGTGCCAGCAGCTTTTCCGGGACAGGGGTTTACAATGAGCAGTTCTTC
few	TRBV7-2	TRBD2	TRBJ2-3	17	CASSLEGGLAVTDTQYF	TGTGCCAGCAGCTTAGAGGGGGGACTAGCGGTCACAGATACGCAGTATTTT
NA	TRBV11-1	TRBD1	TRBJ2-7	15	CASSHRDRETYEQYF	TGTGCCAGCAGCCACCGGGACAGGGAAACCTACGAGCAGTACTTC
few	TRBV6-5	NA	TRBJ1-5	14	CASSDRDTNQPQHF	TGTGCCAGCAGTGACCGGGACACCAATCAGCCCCAGCATTTT
NA	TRBV5-1	NA	TRBJ2-1	19	CASSLLLWYPYNSYNEQFF	TGCGCCAGCAGCTTGCTACTTTGGTACCCTTATAACTCCTACAATGAGCAGTTCTTC
NA	TRBV7-6	TRBD2	TRBJ2-1	16	CASSLGSGRDYNEQFF	TGTGCCAGCAGCTTAGGGAGCGGGAGAGACTACAATGAGCAGTTCTTC
NA	TRBV4-2	NA	TRBJ1-1	13	CASSPLKNTEAFF	TGTGCCAGCAGCCCACTGAAGAACACTGAAGCTTTCTTT
NA	TRBV2	NA	TRBJ2-1	15	CASTEGTSTYNEQFF	TGTGCCAGCACAGAAGGGACTTCGACCTACAATGAGCAGTTCTTC
NA	TRBV11-3	NA	TRBJ2-1	15	CASSSSAGIYNEQFF	TGTGCCAGCAGCTCAAGTGCAGGAATTTACAATGAGCAGTTCTTC